This TCR beta chain appears in the sequencing data of a study of OX40 agonist ivuxolimab in advanced cancers. Measured with immunoSEQ multiplex PCR; TCRdb has only the in-frame clones, and not every one. The sample has tens of thousands of clones, more than 75% seen once. The CDR3 has 15 residues. The germline V gene has CDR1 LNHDA and CDR2 SQIVND (reference sequence). Trimming shortened V by 3 bases and J by 3 bases, and 11 bases separated the two germline ends. The receptor was derived from an adult with an advanced solid tumor such as melanoma, head and neck, liver or kidney cancer. This chain connects TRBV19 to TRBJ2-2; tentatively, D is TRBD1 (7 bases). The material was CD4+ or CD8+ T cells sorted from blood, obtained in a trial of the OX40 agonist ivuxolimab. The CDR3 region is CASSITGDYTGELFF. Here the CDR3 DNA reads TGTGCCAGTAGTATCACAGGGGACTACACCGGGGAGCTGTTTTTT.